This T cell receptor (beta chain) was obtained from a study of CD8 T cells in ankylosing spondylitis listed by TCRdb under 2017. Turning to the overall study: To find TCR variants linked to disease, the study profiled T cell receptor beta repertoires in ankylosing spondylitis patients and healthy donors. The full study cohort comprised 25 ankylosing spondylitis patients and over 95 healthy donors. Peripheral blood samples were taken, and synovial fluid was additionally collected from ankylosing spondylitis patients.

For sequencing, an Illumina HiSeq 2500 was employed. Quantitative 5'-RACE with molecular barcodes was used to prepare TCR beta libraries. From the authors' description of their analysis: A new computational method, built on a probabilistic model of VDJ rearrangement, was used to identify disease-linked TCR variants. TCRdb itself trimmed the public reads at Q25 with fastp, ran MiXCR and retained productive beta chains. Rows are combined by CDR3 protein, so each entry shows the most common genes and DNA. Clone size and V and J calls follow TCRdb, not the original study. The sample yields about 200,000 distinct CDR3 sequences; roughly 13% were counted once. The ten largest clones capture 16% of the sample. This clonotype is labeled large (0.1 to 1%). This clone's antigen is unknown. There are no base qualities to consult, and no much larger clone falls within one base. V loses 1 base, J loses 5 bases, and the germline ends lie 17 bases apart. From its cysteine to its phenylalanine, the CDR3 spans 16 amino acids. Kept here is only the CDR3 DNA, which spans 48 bases and is read in frame from base 1.

The research as a whole found: Some of the motif variants had been reported before in the synovial fluid and blood of reactive arthritis patients, a finding that suggests common disease-initiation mechanisms. A CD8+ phenotype was shown by the disease-linked clones, which were found at relatively low frequencies in peripheral blood. According to the report, matched synovial fluid samples from ankylosing spondylitis patients were significantly enriched for the disease-linked clones. Blood from ankylosing spondylitis patients appeared to be characterized by a TCR beta motif composed of eight highly homologous amino acid variants.

Material: blood, either unsorted or a sorted T cell fraction (not recorded which). The sequence links TRBV12-3 or TRBV12-4 to TRBJ2-5; TRBD1 is perhaps the D gene, given 6 matching bases. The source of this sequence is a male donor with ankylosing spondylitis or in good health (not recorded which). The DNA sequence is as follows: TGTGCCAGCAGTTTAGGATATCCAGGGGCCAGGGAGACCCAGTACTTC. Its protein reads: CASSLGYPGARETQYF.